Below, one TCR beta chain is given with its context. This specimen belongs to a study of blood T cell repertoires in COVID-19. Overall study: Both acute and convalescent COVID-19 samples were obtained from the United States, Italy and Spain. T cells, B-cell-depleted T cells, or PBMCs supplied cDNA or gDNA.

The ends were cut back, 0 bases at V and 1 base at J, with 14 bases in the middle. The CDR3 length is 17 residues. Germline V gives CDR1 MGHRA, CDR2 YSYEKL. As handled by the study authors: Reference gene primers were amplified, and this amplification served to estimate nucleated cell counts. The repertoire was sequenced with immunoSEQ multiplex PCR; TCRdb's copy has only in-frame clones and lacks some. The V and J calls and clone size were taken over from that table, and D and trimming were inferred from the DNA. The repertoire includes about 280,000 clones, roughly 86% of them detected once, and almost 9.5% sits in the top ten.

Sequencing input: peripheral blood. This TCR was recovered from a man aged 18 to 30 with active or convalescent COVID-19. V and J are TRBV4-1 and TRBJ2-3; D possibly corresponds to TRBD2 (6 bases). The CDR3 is CASSQDPAGKGTDTQYF. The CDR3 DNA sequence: TGCGCCAGCAGCCAAGATCCGGCGGGAAAGGGCACAGATACGCAGTATTTT.